Here is one T cell receptor (beta chain) with its context. V dropped 0 bases and J dropped 4 bases, with 2 bases sitting between them. The length of the CDR3 is 11 residues. Germline values: CDR1 SGHTS, CDR2 YDEGEE. Authors' methods: For nucleated cells, counts were estimated from reference gene primer amplification. The data were produced by immunoSEQ multiplex PCR, yet TCRdb's version contains in-frame clones alone and is incomplete. That table gives V, J and clone size, and the DNA gave D and trimming. The sample lists more than 65,000 clones, 60% to 80% occurring once. These data originate in a study of blood T cell repertoires in COVID-19. For the study at large: Researchers got acute and convalescent COVID-19 samples from the United States, Italy and Spain. In each case, the material was cDNA or gDNA derived from T cells, B-cell-depleted T cells, or PBMCs.

This clonotype was obtained from a man in his fifties or sixties with acute or convalescent COVID-19. The chain has TRBV5-8 and TRBJ2-7; D is unresolved. Material: peripheral blood. The CDR3 sequence: CASSLAYEQYF. CDR3 nucleotide sequence: TGTGCCAGCAGCTTGGCTTACGAGCAGTACTTC.